These T cell receptor beta chains were read from a single sample in a study of cytomegalovirus exposure and HLA in healthy donors. The protocol was immunoSEQ multiplex PCR, while the TCRdb copy is restricted to in-frame clones and leaves out a portion. The sample shows approximately 84,000 clones, more than 60% of them seen only once. Specimen: PBMCs. These TCRs come from a man aged 40-55 years in good health and CMV-seronegative. Both conserved end residues are part of each CDR3. Each record gives: D gene, V gene, clone size, J gene, CDR3 DNA, CDR3 protein. A D gene is named only where the DNA matches it firmly. Rows give clone size only sometimes, using once, few, many, or a class for an expanded clone.

>-|TRBV7-3|-|TRBJ2-6
TGTGCCAGCAGCGTTGACAACTCTGGGGCCAACGTCCTGACTTTC
CASSVDNSGANVLTF
>-|TRBV6-1|-|TRBJ2-7
TGTGCCAGCACCCCGGTGGGGCCCACCTACGAGCAGTACTTC
CASTPVGPTYEQYF
>TRBD2|TRBV30|-|TRBJ2-3
TGTGCCTGGAGTCCCCGGCGGGAGTCCCCAGATACGCAGTATTTT
CAWSPRRESPDTQYF
>-|TRBV20-1|-|TRBJ2-7
TGCAGTGCTTCAGGGGAGAACGAGCAGTACTTC
CSASGENEQYF
>TRBD1|TRBV15|-|TRBJ1-1
TGTGCCACCAGAAACGGAGGAATCCGGGACAGGGGGTATGATGAAGCTTTCTTT
CATRNGGIRDRGYDEAFF
>TRBD1|TRBV2|-|TRBJ2-5
TGTGCCAGCGGAAGGGACAGACAAGAGACCCAGTACTTC
CASGRDRQETQYF
>TRBD1|TRBV4-1|-|TRBJ1-4
TGCGCCAGCAGCCCCACGACCCGGGACAGAAGAGATGAAAAACTGTTTTTT
CASSPTTRDRRDEKLFF
>-|TRBV5-6|-|TRBJ1-3
TGTGCCAGCAGCTTGGGGAGGTATGGAAACACCATATATTTT
CASSLGRYGNTIYF
>-|TRBV15|-|TRBJ1-5
TGTGCCACCAGCAGAGATACCCCTTTGAGGAATCAGCCCCAGCATTTT
CATSRDTPLRNQPQHF
>-|TRBV6-5|-|TRBJ1-1
TGTGCCAGCAGGCTGGGGCAGGCGAACACTGAAGCTTTCTTT
CASRLGQANTEAFF
>TRBD1|TRBV5-6|-|TRBJ1-1
TGTGCCAGCAGCTTGGGGGACAGCGGGAACACTGAAGCTTTCTTT
CASSLGDSGNTEAFF
>-|TRBV18|-|TRBJ2-5
TGTGCCAGCTCACCACCGGACAGCGGGGCCCTCCAAGAGACCCAGTACTTC
CASSPPDSGALQETQYF
>TRBD1|TRBV5-6|-|TRBJ2-1
TGTGCCAGCAGCTTGGGGGACAGGATCTACAATGAGCAGTTCTTC
CASSLGDRIYNEQFF
>-|TRBV30|-|TRBJ1-1
TGTGCCTGGAGTGCAGGGCGGACTGAAGCTTTCTTT
CAWSAGRTEAFF
>-|TRBV7-8|-|TRBJ2-5
TGTGCCAGCAGCTTAACCTCTGCTGAGGAGACCCAGTACTTC
CASSLTSAEETQYF
>-|TRBV5-1|once|TRBJ1-1
TGCGCCAGCAGCCACACCCGGGGGACGGATAACGAAGCTTTCTTT
CASSHTRGTDNEAFF
>-|TRBV9|-|TRBJ1-1
TGTGCCAGCAGCGCGCGAGTGACAGGCGGGGGGATGAACACTGAAGCTTTCTTT
CASSARVTGGGMNTEAFF
>TRBD1|TRBV28|-|TRBJ1-5
TGTGCCAGCAGTTTATTGACAGGGACTGCAAGCAATCAGCCCCAGCATTTT
CASSLLTGTASNQPQHF
>-|TRBV30|-|TRBJ1-1
TGTGCCTGGGGGGAGAGTGGGAACACTGAAGCTTTCTTT
CAWGESGNTEAFF
>TRBD1|TRBV27|-|TRBJ1-5
TGTGCCAGCAGGACAGGGGGCAGTTATAGCAATCAGCCCCAGCATTTT
CASRTGGSYSNQPQHF
>-|TRBV25-1|-|TRBJ2-3
TGTGCCAGCAGCCCGACAGGCTCTAGCACAGATACGCAGTATTTT
CASSPTGSSTDTQYF
>-|TRBV4-1|-|TRBJ1-1
TGCGCCAGCAGCCAAGATTTCAGGGAAAACACTGAAGCTTTCTTT
CASSQDFRENTEAFF
>TRBD2|TRBV28|-|TRBJ2-5
TGTGCCAGCAGGGGCGGACCGCGGGGGGTAGCCCAGTACTTC
CASRGGPRGVAQYF
>-|TRBV7-9|-|TRBJ1-2
TGTGCCAGCAGCTTAGGGGGAGGAGGCTACACCTTC
CASSLGGGGYTF
>-|TRBV25-1|once|TRBJ2-1
TGTGCCAGCAGTGAATTGGACAGCTCCTACAATGAGCAGTTCTTC
CASSELDSSYNEQFF
>-|TRBV19|-|TRBJ1-4
TGTGCCAGTAGTATCACAGGGAGTGCTAATGAAAAACTGTTTTTT
CASSITGSANEKLFF
>-|TRBV19|-|TRBJ1-2
TGTGCCAGTAGTACCCCCGTCACAGAGATCTACTATGGCTACACCTTC
CASSTPVTEIYYGYTF
>-|TRBV9|-|TRBJ2-4
TGTGCCAGCAGCGCCGACAGTCTGAACATTCAGTACTTC
CASSADSLNIQYF
>TRBD2|TRBV7-3|-|TRBJ2-7
TGTGCCAGCAGCTCAAGGGGTGGGACTAGCCGTTACGAGCAGTACTTC
CASSSRGGTSRYEQYF
>TRBD2|TRBV7-9|-|TRBJ2-1
TGTGCCACACCCGGGACTAGCGGTTACAATGAGCAGTTCTTC
CATPGTSGYNEQFF
>-|TRBV25-1|-|TRBJ1-4
TGTGCCAGCAGCAGGAATGAAAAACTGTTTTTT
CASSRNEKLFF
>-|TRBV5-1|few|TRBJ1-1
TGCGCCAGCCTTGGGCAAGGTGAAGCTTTCTTT
CASLGQGEAFF
>TRBD2|TRBV7-6|-|TRBJ2-2
TGTGCCAGCAGCTTAAGACTAGCGGGAACCGGGGAGCTGTTTTTT
CASSLRLAGTGELFF
>TRBD1|TRBV7-3|-|TRBJ2-7
TGTGCCAGCAGCCAGGGCAGGGGGTACGAGCAGTACTTC
CASSQGRGYEQYF
>TRBD1|TRBV19|-|TRBJ1-1
TGTGCCAGTAGTATGGGACAGCTTGAAGCTTTCTTT
CASSMGQLEAFF
>-|TRBV5-6|-|TRBJ1-1
TGTGCCAGCAGCTTGATTCGGACAGAGAACACTGAAGCTTTCTTT
CASSLIRTENTEAFF
>-|TRBV30|-|TRBJ2-1
TGTGCCTGGAGTGGATTCAGCGGACCATACAATGAGCAGTTCTTC
CAWSGFSGPYNEQFF
>TRBD1|TRBV29-1|-|TRBJ1-2
TGCAGCGTTTGGGACAGGGACACTGGCTACACCTTC
CSVWDRDTGYTF
>TRBD1|TRBV7-9|-|TRBJ1-2
TGTGCCAGCAGCCTAGAGGGGACAGTCCTTAACTATGGCTACACCTTC
CASSLEGTVLNYGYTF
>TRBD1|TRBV5-1|-|TRBJ1-2
TGCGCCAGCAAACCGATCCAGGGGGCGGACTATGGCTACACCTTC
CASKPIQGADYGYTF
>TRBD1|TRBV27|once|TRBJ1-5
TGTGCCAGCAGCCGGGGACAGGGGGGGGGTCAGCCCCAGCATTTT
CASSRGQGGGQPQHF
>-|TRBV7-3|-|TRBJ2-5
TGTGCCAGCAGCTTAGGGGCAGGGGAAGAGACCCAGTACTTC
CASSLGAGEETQYF
>TRBD1|TRBV7-9|-|TRBJ1-1
TGTGCCAGCAGTTATATGACAGGGACTGAAGCTTTCTTT
CASSYMTGTEAFF
>TRBD1|TRBV4-1|few|TRBJ1-6
TGCGCCAGCAGCCAAGAACAGGGGGCCCGATCACCCCTCCACTTT
CASSQEQGARSPLHF
>-|TRBV5-1|-|TRBJ1-3
TGCGCCAGCCGGGGGGGAAACACCATATATTTT
CASRGGNTIYF